Listed below are T cell receptor beta chains from one sample, sequenced in a study of blood T cell repertoires in COVID-19. Sequencing used immunoSEQ multiplex PCR; TCRdb keeps in-frame clones, though not all of them. The table includes 140,000 to 150,000 clones, around four fifths detected once. The sequenced sample was peripheral blood. The receptor set was obtained from a woman aged 40-49 years with active or convalescent COVID-19. Both conserved end residues are part of each CDR3. Fields, in order: D gene, clone size, V gene, J gene, CDR3 DNA, CDR3 protein. A D gene is named only where the DNA matches it firmly. Expanded clones get a size class; other rows say once, few or many, or leave the size out.

D: .; size: once; V: TRBV15; J: TRBJ2-7; DNA: TGTGCCACCAGCAAGGACATCCTCTACGAGCAGTACTTC; CDR3: CATSKDILYEQYF
D: TRBD1; size: .; V: TRBV2; J: TRBJ1-2; DNA: TGTGCCAGCAGTGACTATGGACAGGGGTATGGCTACACCTTC; CDR3: CASSDYGQGYGYTF
D: TRBD1; size: few; V: TRBV7-2; J: TRBJ1-1; DNA: TGTGCCAGCAGCCCGAGACAGGGGGCAAGTGAAGCTTTCTTT; CDR3: CASSPRQGASEAFF
D: TRBD1; size: .; V: TRBV6-4; J: TRBJ2-1; DNA: TGTGCCAGCAGTGACGGAGGACAGGGGGCTGAGGGTAAAAATGAGCAGTTCTTC; CDR3: CASSDGGQGAEGKNEQFF
D: TRBD1; size: .; V: TRBV2; J: TRBJ1-3; DNA: TGTGCCAGCAGTACGCCCGGGACAGGAAACTCTGGAAACACCATATATTTT; CDR3: CASSTPGTGNSGNTIYF
D: TRBD1; size: .; V: TRBV11-2; J: TRBJ1-3; DNA: TGTGCCAGCAGCCTACCGACAGGGCTAGGAAACACCATATATTTT; CDR3: CASSLPTGLGNTIYF
D: TRBD1; size: .; V: TRBV2; J: TRBJ1-5; DNA: TGTGCCAGCAGGGACAGGGCAGGACAGCCCCAGCATTTT; CDR3: CASRDRAGQPQHF
D: .; size: .; V: TRBV7-2; J: TRBJ1-4; DNA: TGTGCCAGCAGCCCCCGAGGGTTGGGCGAAAAACTGTTTTTT; CDR3: CASSPRGLGEKLFF
D: .; size: few; V: TRBV9; J: TRBJ1-2; DNA: TGTGCCAGCAGCGTAGAAGGGGATGGCTACACCTTC; CDR3: CASSVEGDGYTF
D: TRBD2; size: .; V: TRBV19; J: TRBJ2-5; DNA: TGTGCCAGTAGTTCCCGAGGACTAGCGCAAGAGACCCAGTACTTC; CDR3: CASSSRGLAQETQYF
D: TRBD2; size: .; V: TRBV7-2; J: TRBJ2-7; DNA: TGTGCCAGCAGCCCTTCTAGCGGGAGGATACAGGGGCAGTACTTC; CDR3: CASSPSSGRIQGQYF
D: .; size: .; V: TRBV4-1; J: TRBJ2-3; DNA: TGCGCCAGCAGCCTCTATTTTGGCGGGGGCTCAGATACGCAGTATTTT; CDR3: CASSLYFGGGSDTQYF
D: TRBD2; size: .; V: TRBV24-1; J: TRBJ2-3; DNA: TGTGCCACCAGTGACAACACCGGGACTAGCGGGAGAGGGGGAGATACGCAGTATTTT; CDR3: CATSDNTGTSGRGGDTQYF
D: TRBD1; size: .; V: TRBV19; J: TRBJ1-1; DNA: TGTGCCAGTACCAGGGACAGTCTCACTGAAGCTTTCTTT; CDR3: CASTRDSLTEAFF
D: .; size: .; V: TRBV28; J: TRBJ2-5; DNA: TGTGCCAGCAGCCCACTAGTTAGGGACACCTTCGAGGGAGAGACCCAGTACTTC; CDR3: CASSPLVRDTFEGETQYF
D: .; size: .; V: TRBV9; J: TRBJ2-1; DNA: TGTGCCAGCAGCCGTAGTGCGGGATTAGGCAATGAGCAGTTCTTC; CDR3: CASSRSAGLGNEQFF
D: .; size: .; V: TRBV21-1; J: TRBJ2-7; DNA: TGTGCCAGCCCGGGGGGCAGATACGAGCAGTACTTC; CDR3: CASPGGRYEQYF